These T cell receptor beta chains were read from a single sample in a study of shared clonotypes between healthy human individuals. Method: immunoSEQ multiplex PCR; TCRdb's copy keeps in-frame clones and lacks some. The table records roughly 700,000 clones, under 80% of them present only once. Sequencing used memory CD4+ T cells sorted from blood. These receptors came from a woman in her 30s in good health. CDR3s leave out the opening cysteine and the closing phenylalanine or tryptophan.

v_gene	CDR3aa
TRBV9	ASSVAWDRDTQY
TRBV5-4	ASSFGQGVRTNEKLF
TRBV6-1	ASPRQGSADTQY
TRBV4-1	ASSQGTSANPHQETQY
TRBV7-9	ASSLVVRSNTGELF
TRBV5-1	ASSLDRSSNQPQH
TRBV27	ASTSGTGGWLDTGELF
TRBV4-1	ASSPGSTQLTGANVLT
TRBV7-9	ASSLGLSAKTGELF
TRBV27	ASSTGLAGGTKNIQY
TRBV5-1	ASSDRTSGSGEQY
TRBV5-1	ASCPTGVDEQY
TRBV4-2	ASSRGLAGYAGELF
TRBV5-1	ASSPGTALNEQF
TRBV28	ASSLNQTPYSNQPQH
TRBV29-1	SVRQGRSVGYT
TRBV5-1	ASSPHSANTEAF
TRBV28	ASNHGTANYGYT
TRBV30	AWTGPRGGGVNGYT
TRBV6-5	ASRPVKGEQF
TRBV25-1	ASTESQGNYGYT
TRBV28	ASSSTGTRTDTQY
TRBV19	ASTPSSGIQPQH
TRBV5-8	ASSTRTDTQY
TRBV4-1	ASSQDLGATSGRQPQH
TRBV6-6	ASSYSSYRSNQPQH
TRBV7-9	ASSLASDTQY
TRBV7-8	ASSLGRYNEQF
TRBV5-1	ASSFVGDFSGANVLT
TRBV6-5	ASSYSPGQVAYEQY
TRBV6-1	ASSRRQDYNEQF
TRBV5-1	ASSLGGAQY
TRBV5-1	ASSTFSRGRDEQF
TRBV19	ASSTRKNQPQH
TRBV19	ASRDRIDKNIQY
TRBV4-1	ASSHYKGLLSGANVLT
TRBV7-7	ASSQDPNTEAF
TRBV11-3	ASRAETQY
TRBV5-1	ASSFTDLNTEAF
TRBV28	ASSYGPLTGAYGYT
TRBV30	AWSPGTGPTDTQY
TRBV9	ASSPIRAGEPDTQY
TRBV7-9	ASRMGLATNEQF
TRBV28	ASRGTSNSPLH
TRBV25-1	ASSDLQGWNEQF
TRBV29-1	SVASGLGNNEQF
TRBV5-1	ASNTGSSYNEQF
TRBV5-1	ASRPPYQVTYEQY
TRBV19	ASSQLAGSYNEQF
TRBV2	ASTRIWDQPQH
TRBV2	ASNHGVGTGGKDTGELF
TRBV7-2	ASSSPAGTYEQY
TRBV19	ASTGLAGGPFYEQF
TRBV5-1	ASTSGSISGELF
TRBV9	ASSPSGNMNTEAF
TRBV27	ASSFRLATNTGELF
TRBV18	ASSSGTNEKLF
TRBV29-1	SVAETGTYEQY
TRBV5-1	ASSLAGTNTGELF